The clone carrying this T cell receptor (beta chain) was seen just once. The antigen is undetermined. V was clipped by 4 bases and J by 1 base, with 14 bases between them. This CDR3 is built from 15 residues. Germline V gives CDR1 SGHNT, CDR2 YYREEE (reference sequence). One entry per CDR3 protein, called by TCRdb with MiXCR from the reads. The sample shows around 740,000 distinct CDR3 sequences, about a third of them seen only once. The sample comes from a study of T cell repertoires in cytomegalovirus infection. Study-wide background: In public TCR beta signatures, there were indications of both CMV infection and matching HLA type.

Study results and caveats: Ex vivo responses were dominated by HLA-C-restricted CMV-specific TCR beta clonotypes. Carriers of CMV plus the relevant HLA were identified by cumulative public TCR beta family frequency.

Sequencing used PBMCs. This chain links TRBV5-4 with TRBJ1-1, with D hard to call. This TCR was sampled from a human donor in good health (CMV status not recorded). Some clones in this sample may be carry-over from other donors' samples. The CDR3 nucleotides are TGTGCCAGCAGCACTGGCGCTGGACGGAACACTGAAGCTTTCTTT. As protein: CASSTGAGRNTEAFF.